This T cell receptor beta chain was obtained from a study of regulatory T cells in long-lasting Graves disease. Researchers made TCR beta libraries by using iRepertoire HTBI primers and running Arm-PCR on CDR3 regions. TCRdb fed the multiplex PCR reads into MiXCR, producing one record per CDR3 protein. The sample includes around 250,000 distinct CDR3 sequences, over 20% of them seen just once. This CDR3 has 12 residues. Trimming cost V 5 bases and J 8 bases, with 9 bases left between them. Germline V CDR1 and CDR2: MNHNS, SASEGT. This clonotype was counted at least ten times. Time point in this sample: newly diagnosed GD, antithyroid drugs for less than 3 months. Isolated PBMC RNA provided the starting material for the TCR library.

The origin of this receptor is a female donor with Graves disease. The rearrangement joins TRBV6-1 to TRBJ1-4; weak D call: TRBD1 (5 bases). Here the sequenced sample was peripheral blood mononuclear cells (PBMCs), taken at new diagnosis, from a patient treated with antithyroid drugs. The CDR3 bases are TGTGCCAGCAGTCGACAGTGGGAAAAACTGTTTTTT. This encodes CASSRQWEKLFF.